The sequence of this TCR beta chain was determined in a study of cytomegalovirus exposure and HLA in healthy donors. Findings and caveats of the study: Sequencing depth roughly uniform across donors was assumed in presence/absence analyses.

Trimming took 2 bases from V and 6 from J, leaving 17 bases between them. Germline assignment: CDR1 MDHEN and CDR2 SYDVKM. The length of the CDR3 is 16 residues. By proportion, this clone is medium-sized. The antigen is undetermined. The study sampled nominally healthy donors, though unrecorded immune exposures were likely. PCR was performed using 60 Vbeta and 13 Jbeta primers. Profiling relied on immunoSEQ multiplex PCR, and the TCRdb table lists in-frame clones only, not all of them. The top ten clones hold around 6% of a sample with about 180,000 clones, about 78% of them seen once. The TCR comes from a man in his forties in good health and CMV-seronegative. Specimen: PBMCs. The V and J genes are TRBV28 and TRBJ1-5, with D possibly matching TRBD1 (6 bases). The CDR3 DNA follows: TGTGCCAGCAGTTTAAGCCCACGGGGGGGCGTTCAGCCCCAGCATTTT. This gives the protein CASSLSPRGGVQPQHF.